The rows below give T cell receptor beta chains drawn from one sample of a study of a mutant IDH1 vaccine in newly diagnosed glioma. Their antigens are not known. Sequenced by immunoSEQ multiplex PCR; TCRdb stores in-frame clones only, minus some. Of about 36,000 clones listed, 75% are singletons. This specimen consisted of PBMCs, obtained from a glioma patient whose treatment included an IDH1 peptide vaccine. The receptors stem from a man in his forties with glioma. CDR3s include the opening cysteine and the closing phenylalanine or tryptophan. D genes are given only for firm matches. The size of a clone is reported for some rows only, either as once, few or many, or as a class for expanded clones.

clone size	V gene	J gene	D gene	CDR3 DNA	CDR3 protein
.	TRBV2	TRBJ1-5	.	TGTGCCAGCAGTACAGGGAGCCATCAGCCCCAGCATTTT	CASSTGSHQPQHF
.	TRBV6-5	TRBJ2-3	TRBD1	TGTGCCAGCAGGCTGACAGGGGGCGGGACGCAGTATTTT	CASRLTGGGTQYF
.	TRBV5-4	TRBJ1-3	.	TGTGCCAGCAGCTTGAAAGGGACTCCTTCATCTGGAAACACCATATATTTT	CASSLKGTPSSGNTIYF
.	TRBV18	TRBJ1-1	TRBD1	TGTGCCAGCTCACGGCCAGGGGGCACTGAAGCTTTCTTT	CASSRPGGTEAFF
.	TRBV6-4	TRBJ2-2	.	TGTGCCAGCAGGTACAGGGTAAACAGGAACACCGGGGAGCTGTTTTTT	CASRYRVNRNTGELFF
once	TRBV15	TRBJ2-5	.	TGTGCCACCAGCAGAGAGGTCCAGTACCAAGAGACCCAGTACTTC	CATSREVQYQETQYF
.	TRBV10-3	TRBJ2-1	.	TGTGCCATCAGCTACGAGATCGGTAGCTCCTACAATGAGCAGTTCTTC	CAISYEIGSSYNEQFF
.	TRBV10-3	TRBJ2-1	.	TGTGCCATCAGTGAGTCTGCGGGGCGGGCAGGGGAGCAGTTCTTC	CAISESAGRAGEQFF
.	TRBV7-2	TRBJ2-7	.	TGTGCAGCGGACGATAAGGCCAACTACGAGCAGTACTTC	CAADDKANYEQYF
.	TRBV4-2	TRBJ1-5	TRBD1	TGTGCCAGCAGCCCTAGTGGGACAGGGGAGGTTCAGCCCCAGCATTTT	CASSPSGTGEVQPQHF